A selection of T cell receptor beta chains follows, all from one sample in a study of tissue T cells after allogeneic stem cell transplantation. Sequencing was performed with immunoSEQ multiplex PCR; in TCRdb, only in-frame clones are kept and a portion is missing. Among about 6,900 clones listed, around 72% were seen once. This specimen consisted of skin, obtained at autopsy. The receptors shown here come from a male patient aged 60 or older with steroid-refractory graft-versus-host disease after an allogeneic stem cell transplant. Among the T cells, some may be from the graft donor. CDR3s leave out the opening cysteine and the closing phenylalanine or tryptophan. Fields, in order: V gene, J gene, CDR3 protein.

V gene: TRBV7-2
J gene: TRBJ1-1
CDR3 protein: ASSTDRGNTEAF

V gene: TRBV4-2
J gene: TRBJ1-5
CDR3 protein: ASSHRSGLGDQPQH

V gene: TRBV2
J gene: TRBJ2-3
CDR3 protein: ATNAGYTDTQY

V gene: TRBV25-1
J gene: TRBJ2-7
CDR3 protein: ASSGGQTAYEQY

V gene: TRBV12-3/TRBV12-4
J gene: TRBJ2-7
CDR3 protein: ASCRDRDYEQY

V gene: TRBV29-1
J gene: TRBJ2-3
CDR3 protein: SGGDFSTDTQY

V gene: TRBV10-3
J gene: TRBJ2-3
CDR3 protein: AISETRLAGGVTDTQY

V gene: TRBV6-2/TRBV6-3
J gene: TRBJ2-1
CDR3 protein: ASSYSGRYNEQF

V gene: TRBV7-8
J gene: TRBJ1-2
CDR3 protein: ASSFTEGYGYT

V gene: TRBV2
J gene: TRBJ2-3
CDR3 protein: ASSEVIRTDTQY